Following are 8 T cell receptor beta chains from one sample sequenced in a study of T cell responses to AZD1222 COVID-19 vaccine. The protocol was immunoSEQ multiplex PCR, while the TCRdb copy is restricted to in-frame clones and leaves out a portion. The profile covers over 100,000 clones, with about nine tenths appearing a single time and 7% to 9% taken by the ten largest. Sequences were derived from peripheral blood, sampled on day 0 of AZD1222 vaccination. These receptors all stem from an adult in good health.

The chain carries TRBV2 and TRBJ1-5, with D perhaps TRBD1 (6 bases). This CDR3 region has 12 residues. The germline V gene encodes CDR1 SNHLY and CDR2 FYNNEI. V was cut by 4 bases and J by 6 bases, with 7 bases left in between. The CDR3 region has the DNA TGTGCCAGCAGTGCAGGGGCTCAGCCCCAGCATTTT. Protein: CASSAGAQPQHF.

V is TRBV11-2 and J is TRBJ1-6; TRBD1 matches at 7 bases. CDR1 is SGHAT, CDR2 FQNNGV, per germline. The J segment lost 7 bases and the V segment lost 4 bases, leaving 4 bases of the junction unmatched. CDR3 length: 14 residues. CDR3 region: CASSYTGANSPLHF. The CDR3, as DNA: TGTGCCAGCAGCTACACAGGGGCCAATTCACCCCTCCACTTT.

The chain carries TRBV6-5 and TRBJ1-2; TRBD1 might be the D (5 bases). The V gene's germline CDR1 is MNHEY and CDR2 SVGAGI. Trimming removed 2 bases from V and 4 bases from J, with 11 bases in between. The length of the CDR3 is 14 residues. The CDR3 region has the DNA TGTGCCAGCAGTTACCGGCAGGGACCCTATGGCTACACCTTC. Protein sequence: CASSYRQGPYGYTF.

V usage is TRBV7-3 and J usage is TRBJ1-6, with 7 bases lining up with TRBD1. J gave up 7 bases and V 5 bases, and 11 bases lay outside the gene matches. Germline values: CDR1 SGHTA, CDR2 FQGTGA. The CDR3 totals 16 residues. As DNA, the CDR3 is TGTGCCAGCAGCACCTCGTGGACCAGGGGGAATTCACCCCTCCACTTT. This translates into CASSTSWTRGNSPLHF.

V and J are TRBV6-2 or TRBV6-3 and TRBJ1-1, with 11 bases fitting TRBD1. In germline, CDR1 is MNHEY, CDR2 SVGEGT. J lost 6 bases, V lost 6 bases, and 12 bases had no gene match. The CDR3 consists of 16 residues. The CDR3 nucleotides read TGTGCCAGCAGCCCTCCCCCCGGGACAGGGGGGGCTGAAGCTTTCTTT. It yields the protein CASSPPPGTGGAEAFF.

The chain carries TRBV29-1 and TRBJ1-5, with TRBD1 identical over 9 bases. V lost 6 bases, J lost 5 bases, and 5 bases stayed unmatched. The V gene's germline CDR1 is SQVTM and CDR2 ANQGSEA. This CDR3 spans 13 amino acids. As DNA, the CDR3 is TGCAGCGTAGGGACAGGGAGGGATCAGCCCCAGCATTTT. Its protein product is CSVGTGRDQPQHF.

The chain employs TRBV9 and TRBJ1-1, with D possibly matching TRBD1 (6 bases). CDR1 SGDLS and CDR2 YYNGEE come from the germline V gene. This CDR3 is 14 amino acids long. The ends were cut back, 1 base at V and 2 bases at J, with 9 bases in the middle. In nucleotides, the CDR3 is TGTGCCAGCAGCGTATCAGGGGATAACACTGAAGCTTTCTTT. It yields the protein CASSVSGDNTEAFF.

The chain recombines TRBV10-3 with TRBJ1-2, with no clear D. CDR1 and CDR2 (germline): ENHRY, SYGVKD. The CDR3 has 16 amino acids. With 6 bases removed from V and 6 bases from J, the gap between germline ends came to 23 bases. The CDR3 DNA reads TGTGCCATCAGCCTACAAGGCCCACAATCAACGAATGGCTACACCTTC. Residues: CAISLQGPQSTNGYTF.